This passage covers 15 T cell receptor beta chains from one sample sequenced in a study of response to subunit inactivated influenza vaccine. TCRdb processed the RT-PCR reads anew with MiXCR; each CDR3 protein has one entry. The table lists about 800,000 distinct CDR3 sequences, around 21% of them singletons, with more than 8.5% in the top ten. Specimen: PBMCs from blood, collected around 5 days after vaccination. The source is a man between 50 and 59 years old who received an inactivated influenza vaccine.

This clonotype was counted a few times. The chain recombines TRBV3-1 with TRBJ2-5, with D possibly matching TRBD2 (6 bases). Deletions cut 1 base from V and 1 base from J, with 10 bases between. The CDR3 length is 15 residues. Per germline, CDR1 LGHDT and CDR2 YNNKEL (reference sequence). Here the CDR3 DNA reads TGTGCCAGCAGCCAAGGGGGGGACTTCCAAGAGACCCAGTACTTC. As protein: CASSQGGDFQETQYF.

This clonotype was observed a few times. The chain joins TRBV20-1 to TRBJ2-7; weak D call: TRBD1 (5 bases). The V and J ends lost 6 bases and 1 base respectively, with 16 bases between them. CDR3 length: 14 amino acids. In germline, CDR1 is DFQATT, CDR2 SNEGSKA (reference sequence). Here the CDR3 DNA reads TGCAGTGCCCCCACCGCCAGGGTTTCCTACGAGCAGTACTTC. The encoded protein is CSAPTARVSYEQYF.

The chain employs TRBV20-1 and TRBJ1-2; 10 bases fit TRBD1. CDR3 length: 13 amino acids. In germline, CDR1 is DFQATT, CDR2 SNEGSKA (reference sequence). J lost 4 bases, V lost 5 bases, and 4 bases had no gene match. In DNA form, the CDR3 reads TGCAGTGCTGGGACAGGGGCCACCTATGGCTACACCTTC. The encoded protein is CSAGTGATYGYTF.

CDR3 in amino acids: CASSFWGPNYGYTF. CDR3 DNA: TGCGCCAGCAGCTTTTGGGGGCCGAACTATGGCTACACCTTC. The V call is TRBV5-1, the J call TRBJ1-2; D may be TRBD1 (6 bases). V was pared by 2 bases and J by 2 bases, with 10 bases between. The length of the CDR3 is 14 residues. Germline V gene sequence: CDR1 SGHRS, CDR2 YFSETQ.

In its sample, this clonotype was seen a few times. The chain recombines TRBV4-2 with TRBJ1-5, with D possibly TRBD1 on 5 matching bases. The CDR3 runs 15 residues. Germline values: CDR1 LGHNA, CDR2 YNFKEQ. With 3 bases removed from V and 3 bases from J, the gap between germline ends came to 12 bases. The CDR3 DNA sequence: TGTGCCAGCAGCCAGGGGGACGGCTTCAATCAGCCCCAGCATTTT. Its protein product is CASSQGDGFNQPQHF.

This chain uses TRBV5-1 with TRBJ2-3; a weak D match, TRBD1 (6 bases). This CDR3 has 16 residues. The V gene's germline CDR1 is SGHRS and CDR2 YFSETQ. The ends were cut back, 1 base at V and 1 base at J, with 13 bases in the middle. This CDR3 reads CASSLSFAGGTDTQYF. In DNA form, the CDR3 reads TGCGCCAGCAGCTTGAGCTTTGCAGGGGGCACAGATACGCAGTATTTT.

Concerning this clonotype itself: A much more abundant neighbour one base away suggests this may be a read error. The J gene is TRBJ2-1, the V gene TRBV3-1; 10 bases match TRBD2. The CDR3 is 15 amino acids. The germline gives CDR1 LGHDT, CDR2 YNNKEL (reference sequence). CDR3 coding DNA: TGTGCCTGCAGCCGCGGACTAGCGGAAGCAAATGAGCAGTTCTTC. It encodes CACSRGLAEANEQFF.

Only a few counts were recorded for this clonotype. The chain combines TRBV29-1 with TRBJ2-3; a possible D gene is TRBD1 (5 bases). CDR3 size: 14 residues. Germline V gene sequence: CDR1 SQVTM, CDR2 ANQGSEA. Trimming took off 6 bases at V and 2 bases at J, with 15 bases between the two ends. The CDR3 loop reads CSVMGRWDTDTQYF. For the CDR3, the DNA is TGCAGCGTGATGGGGCGTTGGGACACAGATACGCAGTATTTT.

This clonotype has only a few counts. For the CDR3, the DNA is TGTGCCAGCAGCTTACGGGAGTGGTACCAAGAGACCCAGTACTTC. Translation: CASSLREWYQETQYF. The chain combines TRBV7-9 with TRBJ2-5, with D tentatively TRBD2 (6 bases). Germline V gene data show CDR1 as SEHNR and CDR2 as FQNEAQ (reference sequence). The CDR3 is 15 residues long. Trimming took 2 bases from V and 0 from J, leaving 10 bases between them.

This clonotype was observed a few times. V gene TRBV11-2 combines with J gene TRBJ2-7; TRBD1 might be the D (6 bases). Germline lookup yields CDR1 SGHAT and CDR2 FQNNGV. The ends were cut back, 6 bases at V and 2 bases at J, with 17 bases in the middle. The CDR3 is made up of 15 amino acids. CDR3 residues: CASRQTDNRAYEQYF. Here the CDR3 DNA reads TGTGCCAGCAGACAAACGGACAACAGGGCCTACGAGCAGTACTTC.

This clonotype came up many times. The CDR3 nucleotides are TGTGCCAGCGGCCTAGCGGGCAGCACAGATACGCAGTATTTT. Amino acids: CASGLAGSTDTQYF. This chain connects TRBV7-2 to TRBJ2-3; TRBD2 aligns across 8 bases. CDR1 and CDR2 from the germline V gene are SGHTA and FQGNSA. The CDR3 has 14 amino acids. Trimming at V came to 8 bases and at J to 0 bases, leaving 4 bases not matched to a gene. The full variable domain, its missing parts supplied by reference TRBV7-2 and TRBJ2-3, is GAGVSQSPSNKVTEKGKDVELRCDPISGHTALYWYRQSLGQGLEFLIYFQGNSAPDKSGLPSDRFSAERTGGSVSTLTIQRTQQEDSAVYLCASGLAGSTDTQYFGPGTRLTVL.

The rearrangement joins TRBV2 to TRBJ1-4, with D possibly being TRBD1 (5 bases). V lost 3 bases to trimming and J lost 8 bases, with 13 bases between them. CDR1 SNHLY and CDR2 FYNNEI come from the germline V gene. This CDR3 is 14 amino acids long. As DNA, the CDR3 is TGTGCCAGCAGTGACAGGGTATCGAGAGAAAAACTGTTTTTT. As protein: CASSDRVSREKLFF.

This clonotype was detected only a few times. This chain joins TRBV7-9 and TRBJ2-2; D is possibly TRBD2 (6 bases). Per the germline V gene, CDR1 is SEHNR and CDR2 is FQNEAQ (reference sequence). Deletions cut 5 bases from V and 1 base from J, with 8 bases between. CDR3 size: 14 residues. The CDR3 DNA is TGTGCCAGCAGCAAGGAGGGGAACACCGGGGAGCTGTTTTTT. Amino acids: CASSKEGNTGELFF.

This clonotype was counted a few times. The chain is built from TRBV4-2 and TRBJ2-3; the match to TRBD1 covers 10 bases. The CDR3 spans 16 residues. Trimming cost V 5 bases and J 5 bases; bases outside gene matches: 10. Germline loops: CDR1 LGHNA, CDR2 YNFKEQ. In nucleotides, the CDR3 is TGTGCCAGCAGCTCTGGACAGGGGGTCGCCGGAGATACGCAGTATTTT. It encodes CASSSGQGVAGDTQYF.

The V gene is TRBV20-1, the J gene TRBJ2-7; D gene ambiguous. The CDR3 extends over 12 amino acids. CDR1 is DFQATT and CDR2 is SNEGSKA in the germline V gene (reference sequence). Trimming shortened V by 6 bases and J by 6 bases, and 15 bases separated the two germline ends. The CDR3 sequence is CSANDRSAEQYF. The CDR3 bases are TGCAGTGCAAACGATAGATCGGCCGAGCAGTACTTC.